These 15 T cell receptor beta chains were all obtained from the same sample, sequenced in a study of beta chain features in type 1 diabetes. The authors reverse transcribed all of the isolated RNA, so sequencing captured expressed TCRB transcripts. Produced via immunoSEQ multiplex PCR; TCRdb's table is partial and in-frame only. The sample records fewer than 650,000 clones, roughly 15% being singletons. The material sequenced was naive CD4+ T cells from blood. The receptors derive from a man younger than 35 in good health.

The rearrangement links TRBV6-6 to TRBJ1-5; no clear D gene. The CDR3 is made up of 12 amino acids. Germline assignment: CDR1 MNHNY and CDR2 SVGAGI (reference sequence). V dropped 8 bases and J dropped 11 bases, with 16 bases sitting between them. The CDR3 DNA reads as TGTGCCAGCCAATATAGTCTCTTGGCCCAGCATTTT. Encoded protein: CASQYSLLAQHF.

This clone appeared a few times. The chain recombines TRBV30 with TRBJ1-2; D call uncertain. CDR1 is GTSNPN, CDR2 SVGIG, per germline (reference sequence). Trimming stripped 4 bases from V and 4 bases from J, with 16 bases between. The length of the CDR3 is 14 residues. The DNA of the CDR3 is TGTGCCTGGACTCCGGGCCCCACCTTCTATGGCTACACCTTC. Protein: CAWTPGPTFYGYTF.

This clone appeared a few times. The sample has other DNA sequences that encode this CDR3 too. This chain uses TRBV7-9 with TRBJ1-5, with TRBD1 matching 7 bases. The CDR3 has 15 residues. Germline CDR1 SEHNR, CDR2 FQNEAQ (reference sequence). V lost 0 bases to trimming and J lost 4 bases; unmatched junction nucleotides: 3. DNA of the CDR3: TGTGCCAGCAGCTTAGCGCGGGACAGTAATCAGCCCCAGCATTTT. It translates to CASSLARDSNQPQHF.

There are a few counts of this clone. The chain is built from TRBV28 and TRBJ2-2; unclear D gene. Between the trimmed V and J ends, which lost 5 bases and 1 base, there was a span of 5 bases. CDR1 is MDHEN and CDR2 is SYDVKM in the germline V gene. This CDR3 contains 13 residues. In nucleotides, the CDR3 is TGTGCCAGCAGTATCGAGAACACCGGGGAGCTGTTTTTT. Residues: CASSIENTGELFF.

The chain has TRBV5-4 and TRBJ1-1; TRBD1 matches at 7 bases. This CDR3 is built from 15 residues. From germline, CDR1 is SGHNT and CDR2 YYREEE (reference sequence). The trim removed 5 bases at V and 2 bases at J, leaving 9 bases unmatched. CDR3 sequence: CASSQDDRANTEAFF. CDR3 coding DNA: TGTGCCAGCAGTCAGGACGACAGGGCTAACACTGAAGCTTTCTTT.

The chain joins TRBV14 to TRBJ2-1; no clear D. This CDR3 is 11 amino acids long. The germline V gene has CDR1 SGHDN and CDR2 FVKESK. With 8 bases removed from V and 10 bases from J, the gap between germline ends came to 12 bases. For the CDR3, the DNA is TGTGCCAGCTCCGTAATGGGAGAGCAGTTCTTC. Translating it yields CASSVMGEQFF.

In this sample, this clone turned up a few times. The chain joins TRBV18 to TRBJ2-1; 11 bases map to TRBD1. Germline V gene lookup returns CDR1 KGHSH and CDR2 LQKENI. This CDR3 is built from 16 residues. With V trimmed by 1 base and J by 6 bases, 5 bases remained unmatched. CDR3 sequence (DNA): TGTGCCAGCTCACCACGGACAGGGGGCTTAGGCAATGAGCAGTTCTTC. Amino acids: CASSPRTGGLGNEQFF.

V gene TRBV11-2 combines with J gene TRBJ2-7, with TRBD1 matching 11 bases. The germline V gene has CDR1 SGHAT and CDR2 FQNNGV. V lost 4 bases and J lost 6; bases outside the gene matches: 11. The CDR3 sequence is 16 residues long. CDR3 sequence: CASSSRSGTGGSEQYF. The CDR3 DNA reads as TGTGCCAGCAGCTCTCGATCCGGGACAGGGGGATCCGAGCAGTACTTC.

In its sample, this clone was seen a few times. The chain employs TRBV5-1 and TRBJ2-7; the D call may be TRBD1 or TRBD2 (6 bases each). Germline lookup yields CDR1 SGHRS and CDR2 YFSETQ. This CDR3 spans 15 amino acids. Trimming removed 5 bases from V and 3 bases from J, with 18 bases in between. The CDR3 region is CASSLGGTGIYEQYF. Here the CDR3 DNA reads TGCGCCAGCAGTCTGGGGGGTACAGGGATCTACGAGCAGTACTTC.

The rearrangement joins TRBV2 to TRBJ2-1; 15 nucleotides align to TRBD2. V lost 6 bases and J lost 8; bases outside the gene matches: 8. The CDR3 loop spans 16 amino acids. Looked up from germline, CDR1 is SNHLY and CDR2 is FYNNEI. The CDR3 nucleotides are TGTGCCAGCAGACCTTGGACTAGCGGGAGGGTCGATGAGCAGTTCTTC. The encoded protein is CASRPWTSGRVDEQFF.

This clone appeared a few times. The rearrangement joins TRBV5-6 to TRBJ2-5; 7 bases match TRBD2. The J call is uncertain, as TRBJ2-7 better fits the DNA end. The CDR3 is made up of 16 amino acids. Germline values: CDR1 SGHDT, CDR2 YYEEEE. The CDR3 sequence: CASSLRGSGLSYEQYF. CDR3 nucleotide sequence: TGTGCCAGCAGCTTGAGGGGTAGCGGGCTCTCCTACGAGCAGTACTTC.

This clone was seen more than once but under ten times. The V call is TRBV6-5, the J call TRBJ1-2; a possible D gene is TRBD1 (5 bases). This CDR3 is built from 13 residues. Germline V lookup: CDR1 MNHEY, CDR2 SVGAGI. V lost 4 bases to trimming and J lost 4 bases, with 10 bases between them. The CDR3 is CASSFYRPYGYTF. The CDR3 nucleotides are TGTGCCAGCAGTTTCTACAGGCCCTATGGCTACACCTTC.

The chain uses TRBV29-1 and TRBJ1-1; D is uncertain. The CDR3 sequence is 11 residues long. V lost 6 bases, J lost 7 bases, and 12 bases lay in between. The germline V gene encodes CDR1 SQVTM and CDR2 ANQGSEA. Here the CDR3 DNA reads TGCAGCGTCGCGGACGGCTATGAAGCTTTCTTT. Translating gives CSVADGYEAFF.

The J gene is TRBJ2-5, the V gene TRBV29-1; the D is unclear. The CDR3 spans 16 residues. V gave up 0 bases and J gave up 2 bases, with 16 bases separating them. Looked up from germline, CDR1 is SQVTM and CDR2 is ANQGSEA. CDR3 in amino acids: CSVEDLWPRSQETQYF. CDR3 in DNA: TGCAGCGTTGAAGATCTCTGGCCGAGGTCTCAAGAGACCCAGTACTTC.

This clone was seen a handful of times. The chain employs TRBV6-1 and TRBJ2-4, with D perhaps matching TRBD1 or TRBD2 (6 bases each). V shed 4 bases and J shed 6 bases, with 22 bases lying between them. Germline V lookup: CDR1 MNHNS, CDR2 SASEGT. CDR3 length: 17 amino acids. The CDR3, as DNA: TGTGCCAGCAGTGCACGTCCCGGGGGCCCTTTGGGAAACATTCAGTACTTC. This codes for CASSARPGGPLGNIQYF.